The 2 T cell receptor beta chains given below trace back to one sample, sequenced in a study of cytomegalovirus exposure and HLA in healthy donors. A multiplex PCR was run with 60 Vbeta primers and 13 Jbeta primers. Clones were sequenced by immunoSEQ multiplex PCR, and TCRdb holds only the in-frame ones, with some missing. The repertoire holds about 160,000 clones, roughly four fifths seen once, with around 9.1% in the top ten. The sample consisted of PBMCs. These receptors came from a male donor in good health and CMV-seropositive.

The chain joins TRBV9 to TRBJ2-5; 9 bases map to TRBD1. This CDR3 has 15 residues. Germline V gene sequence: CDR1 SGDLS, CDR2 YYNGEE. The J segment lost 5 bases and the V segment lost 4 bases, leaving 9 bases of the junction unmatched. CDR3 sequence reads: CASSPRDRVWETQYF. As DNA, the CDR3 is TGTGCCAGCAGCCCCAGGGACAGGGTCTGGGAGACCCAGTACTTC.

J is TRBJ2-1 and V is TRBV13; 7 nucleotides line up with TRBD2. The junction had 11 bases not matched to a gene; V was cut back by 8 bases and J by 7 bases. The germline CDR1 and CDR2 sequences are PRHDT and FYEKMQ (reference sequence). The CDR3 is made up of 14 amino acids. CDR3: CASPHPVSGNEQFF. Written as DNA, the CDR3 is TGTGCCAGCCCCCACCCTGTTAGCGGGAATGAGCAGTTCTTC.